The 9 T cell receptor beta chains in this list originate from one sample, sequenced in a study of cytomegalovirus exposure and HLA in healthy donors. Vbeta (60) and Jbeta (13) primers were used in the PCR. Using immunoSEQ multiplex PCR, the repertoire was profiled, and TCRdb retains in-frame clones only, with some absent. This repertoire shows 250,000 to 350,000 clones, roughly 88% found once; its top ten account for 3.5% to 4.5%. The specimen sequenced was PBMCs. These receptors originate from a man in his forties in good health and CMV-seropositive.

The rearrangement joins TRBV6-6 to TRBJ2-3; TRBD1 agrees at 9 bases. The length of the CDR3 is 16 residues. Germline V CDR1 and CDR2: MNHNY, SVGAGI (reference sequence). V lost 2 bases, J lost 4 bases, and 7 bases stayed unmatched. CDR3 region: CASSYSGGQGPDTQYF. The CDR3 bases are TGTGCCAGCAGTTACAGTGGGGGACAGGGTCCAGATACGCAGTATTTT.

This sequence joins TRBV19 and TRBJ1-4, with TRBD1 identical over 8 bases. The CDR3 spans 14 residues. Losses at the gene ends were 4 bases for V and 5 bases for J; bases not matched to a gene: 3. Germline V CDR1 and CDR2: LNHDA, SQIVND (reference sequence). DNA for the CDR3: TGTGCCAGTAGTACCCGGGACAGGAATGAAAAACTGTTTTTT. Amino acid sequence: CASSTRDRNEKLFF.

This chain joins TRBV7-8 and TRBJ2-4, with D possibly matching TRBD1 (6 bases). Between the trimmed V and J ends, which lost 4 bases and 0 bases, there was a span of 13 bases. In germline, CDR1 is SGHVS, CDR2 FQNEAQ. CDR3 size: 16 residues. The CDR3 loop is CASSSDRLLAKNIQYF. The CDR3 nucleotides read TGTGCCAGCAGCTCCGACAGGCTCCTAGCCAAAAACATTCAGTACTTC. Using reference TRBV7-8 and TRBJ2-4 for the parts outside the CDR3, the full variable domain is GAGVSQSPRYKVAKRGQDVALRCDPISGHVSLFWYQQALGQGPEFLTYFQNEAQLDKSGLPSDRFFAERPEGSVSTLKIQRTQQEDSAVYLCASSSDRLLAKNIQYFGAGTRLSVL.

In DNA form, the CDR3 reads TGCGCCAGCAGCTTGGGCGGACTAGCGGGAGACGAGCAGTACTTC. This gives the protein CASSLGGLAGDEQYF. This chain connects TRBV5-1 to TRBJ2-7, with TRBD2 identical over 13 bases. Looked up from germline, CDR1 is SGHRS and CDR2 is YFSETQ. With V trimmed by 0 bases and J by 5 bases, 2 bases remained unmatched. This CDR3 comprises 15 residues.

This rearrangement joins TRBV9 to TRBJ2-5, with TRBD1 matching 7 bases. The CDR3 has 14 amino acids. Unmatched junction bases numbered 7, after V lost 4 bases and J lost 4 bases. In germline, CDR1 is SGDLS, CDR2 YYNGEE. CDR3 residues: CASSQTGTPETQYF. The CDR3 nucleotides are TGTGCCAGCAGCCAGACAGGGACCCCAGAGACCCAGTACTTC.

This chain connects TRBV6-1 to TRBJ1-1; a weak D match, TRBD1 (6 bases). The V and J ends lost 5 bases and 7 bases respectively, with 14 bases between them. Germline V gene sequence: CDR1 MNHNS, CDR2 SASEGT. The CDR3 spans 13 residues. CDR3 in amino acids: CASSCRGIGEAFF. CDR3 in DNA: TGTGCCAGCAGTTGCAGGGGTATCGGTGAAGCTTTCTTT.

The J gene is TRBJ2-5, the V gene TRBV5-1; possible D gene TRBD1, 6 bases. V shed 4 bases and J shed 7 bases, with 23 bases lying between them. The CDR3 has 16 residues. Germline CDR1 is SGHRS and CDR2 is YFSETQ. CDR3 nucleotide sequence: TGCGCCAGCAGCAGCTCCCTTCGGACAGTCCGGTCGACCCAGTACTTC. Residues: CASSSSLRTVRSTQYF.

Regarding this clone: The junction departs from germline at one end; a sequencing error may be responsible. The gene calls are TRBV7-9 and TRBJ2-3; 10 bases are a match to TRBD2. Germline loops: CDR1 SEHNR, CDR2 FQNEAQ (reference sequence). The CDR3 runs to 17 residues. CDR3: CSSSPTPTSGFTDTQYF. As DNA, the CDR3 is TGTTCCAGCAGCCCCACTCCGACTAGCGGGTTTACAGATACGCAGTATTTT.

The chain recombines TRBV7-9 with TRBJ1-2, with D possibly TRBD1 on 6 matching bases. CDR1 is SEHNR and CDR2 is FQNEAQ in the germline V gene (reference sequence). The CDR3 sequence is 15 residues long. The V and J ends lost 2 bases and 8 bases respectively, with 18 bases between them. In nucleotides, the CDR3 is TGTGCCAGCAGCTTAAGCTCAGGGGAAATGGGAGGCTACACCTTC. It specifies CASSLSSGEMGGYTF.